What follows describes a single TCR beta chain. This specimen belongs to a study of low-dose radiotherapy and immunotherapy resistance in tumors. Both TCRalpha and TCRbeta chains were reverse transcribed with V-gene-specific primers. The authors amplified TCRs for approximately 20 PCR cycles with a constant-region primer and a V-primer adapter. TCRdb analysed the reads with MiXCR anew, one entry per CDR3 protein. The sample comprises tens of thousands of distinct CDR3 sequences, about a quarter of which are singletons, and 6.6% rests with the top ten. Germline V gene sequence: CDR1 SNHLY, CDR2 FYNNEI. With 4 bases removed from V and 4 bases from J, the gap between germline ends came to 11 bases. CDR3 length: 13 amino acids. The time point is: before trial treatment. Those who qualified had advanced solid tumors (lacking tumor-infiltrating lymphocytes).

The clonotype was recovered from a male donor with rectosigmoid adenocarcinoma. V usage is TRBV2 and J usage is TRBJ2-7; maybe TRBD1 (6 bases). The starting material was PBMCs, obtained before treatment. In DNA, the CDR3 is TGTGCCAGCAGTGCGGGACAACCTTACGAGCAGTACTTC. Protein sequence: CASSAGQPYEQYF.